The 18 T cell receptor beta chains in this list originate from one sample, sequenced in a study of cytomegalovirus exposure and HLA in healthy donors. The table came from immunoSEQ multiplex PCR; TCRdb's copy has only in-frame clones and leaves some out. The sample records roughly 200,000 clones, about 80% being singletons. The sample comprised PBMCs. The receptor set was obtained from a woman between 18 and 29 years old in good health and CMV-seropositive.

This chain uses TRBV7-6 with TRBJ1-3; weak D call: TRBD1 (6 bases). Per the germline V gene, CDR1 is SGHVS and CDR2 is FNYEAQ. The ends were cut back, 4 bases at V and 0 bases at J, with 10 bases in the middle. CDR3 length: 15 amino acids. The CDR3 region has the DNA TGTGCCAGCAGCTCAGGACAGATCTCTGGAAACACCATATATTTT. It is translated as CASSSGQISGNTIYF.

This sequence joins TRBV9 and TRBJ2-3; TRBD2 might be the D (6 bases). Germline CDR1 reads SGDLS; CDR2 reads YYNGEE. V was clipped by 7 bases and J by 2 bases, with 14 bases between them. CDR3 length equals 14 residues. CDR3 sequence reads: CASSLGRITDTQYF. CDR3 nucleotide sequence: TGTGCCAGCTCCTTGGGGAGGATCACAGATACGCAGTATTTT.

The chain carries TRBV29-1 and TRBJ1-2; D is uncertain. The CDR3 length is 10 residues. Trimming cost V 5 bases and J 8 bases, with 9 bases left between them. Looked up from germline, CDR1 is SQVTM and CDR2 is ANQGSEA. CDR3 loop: CSVLEGGYTF. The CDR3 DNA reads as TGCAGCGTTCTTGAGGGCGGCTACACCTTC. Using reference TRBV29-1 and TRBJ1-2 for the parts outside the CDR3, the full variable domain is SAVISQKPSRDICQRGTSLTIQCQVDSQVTMMFWYRQQPGQSLTLIATANQGSEATYESGFVIDKFPISRPNLTFSTLTVSNMSPEDSSIYLCSVLEGGYTFGSGTRLTVV.

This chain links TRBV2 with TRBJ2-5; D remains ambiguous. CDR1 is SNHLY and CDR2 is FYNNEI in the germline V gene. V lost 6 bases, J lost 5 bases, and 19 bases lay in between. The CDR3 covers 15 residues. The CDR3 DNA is TGTGCCAGCAGGAGGCCGACTGGTCCTGGCGAGACCCAGTACTTC. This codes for CASRRPTGPGETQYF.

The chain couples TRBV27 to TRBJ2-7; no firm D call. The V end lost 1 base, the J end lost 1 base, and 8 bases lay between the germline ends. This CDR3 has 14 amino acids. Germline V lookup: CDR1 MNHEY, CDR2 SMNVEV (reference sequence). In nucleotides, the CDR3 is TGTGCCAGCAGTTTATTCGCGGAATCCTACGAGCAGTACTTC. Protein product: CASSLFAESYEQYF.

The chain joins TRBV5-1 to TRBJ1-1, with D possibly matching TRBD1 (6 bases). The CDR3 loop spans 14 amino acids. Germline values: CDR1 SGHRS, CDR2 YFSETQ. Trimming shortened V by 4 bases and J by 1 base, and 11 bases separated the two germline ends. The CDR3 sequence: CASSTGTGNTEAFF. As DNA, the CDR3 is TGCGCCAGCAGCACAGGGACGGGGAACACTGAAGCTTTCTTT.

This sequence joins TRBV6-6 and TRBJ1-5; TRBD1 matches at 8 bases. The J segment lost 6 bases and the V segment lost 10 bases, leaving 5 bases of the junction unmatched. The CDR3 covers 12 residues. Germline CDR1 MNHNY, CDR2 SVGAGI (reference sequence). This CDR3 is CAIGQGSQPQHF. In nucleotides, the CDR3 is TGTGCCATCGGACAGGGAAGTCAGCCCCAGCATTTT.

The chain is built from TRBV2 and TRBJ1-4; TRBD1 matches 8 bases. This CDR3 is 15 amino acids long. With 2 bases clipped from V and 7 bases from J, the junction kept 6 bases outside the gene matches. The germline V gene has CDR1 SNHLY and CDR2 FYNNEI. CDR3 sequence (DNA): TGTGCCAGCAGTGAACAGGGGGCGGGCGGTGAAAAACTGTTTTTT. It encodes CASSEQGAGGEKLFF.

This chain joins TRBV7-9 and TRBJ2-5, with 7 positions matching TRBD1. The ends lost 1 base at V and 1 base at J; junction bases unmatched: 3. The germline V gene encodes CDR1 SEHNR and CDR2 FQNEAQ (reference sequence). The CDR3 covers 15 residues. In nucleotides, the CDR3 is TGTGCCAGCAGCTTAGGGGACAGAAGCCAAGAGACCCAGTACTTC. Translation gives CASSLGDRSQETQYF. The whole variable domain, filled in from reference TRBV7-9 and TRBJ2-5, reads DTGVSQNPRHKITKRGQNVTFRCDPISEHNRLYWYRQTLGQGPEFLTYFQNEAQLEKSRLLSDRFSAERPKGSFSTLEIQRTEQGDSAMYLCASSLGDRSQETQYFGPGTRLLVL.

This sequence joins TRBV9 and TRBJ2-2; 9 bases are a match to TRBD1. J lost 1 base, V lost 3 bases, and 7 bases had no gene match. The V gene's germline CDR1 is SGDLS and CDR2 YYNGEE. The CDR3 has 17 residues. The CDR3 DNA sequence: TGTGCCAGCAGCGAGAGCCCGGGACAGGGGAACACCGGGGAGCTGTTTTTT. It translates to CASSESPGQGNTGELFF.

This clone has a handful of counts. The CDR3 loop is CSVEGPSNGYTF. The CDR3 DNA is TGCAGCGTTGAAGGCCCATCTAATGGCTACACCTTC. The chain is built from TRBV29-1 and TRBJ1-2; D remains ambiguous. The V end was cut by 1 base, the J end by 6 bases, with 9 bases between. CDR3 size: 12 residues. Germline V gene lookup returns CDR1 SQVTM and CDR2 ANQGSEA.

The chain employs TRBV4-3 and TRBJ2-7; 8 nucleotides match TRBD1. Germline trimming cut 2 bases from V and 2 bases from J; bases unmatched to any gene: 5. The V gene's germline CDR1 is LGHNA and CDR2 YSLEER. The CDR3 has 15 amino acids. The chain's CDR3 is CASSQSRGLAYEQYF. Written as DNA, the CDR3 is TGCGCCAGCAGCCAATCCAGGGGGCTGGCCTACGAGCAGTACTTC.

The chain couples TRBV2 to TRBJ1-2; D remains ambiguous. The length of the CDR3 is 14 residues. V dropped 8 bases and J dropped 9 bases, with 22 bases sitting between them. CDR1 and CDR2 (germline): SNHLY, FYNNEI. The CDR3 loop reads CASGEEFDGRRYTF. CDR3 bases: TGTGCCAGCGGGGAGGAGTTTGACGGGCGACGCTACACCTTC.

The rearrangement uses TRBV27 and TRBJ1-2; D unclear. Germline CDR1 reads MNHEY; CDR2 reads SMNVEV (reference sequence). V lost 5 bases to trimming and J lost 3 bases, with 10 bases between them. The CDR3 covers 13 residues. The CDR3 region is CASSEGVYYGYTF. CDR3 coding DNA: TGTGCCAGCAGTGAAGGAGTTTACTATGGCTACACCTTC.

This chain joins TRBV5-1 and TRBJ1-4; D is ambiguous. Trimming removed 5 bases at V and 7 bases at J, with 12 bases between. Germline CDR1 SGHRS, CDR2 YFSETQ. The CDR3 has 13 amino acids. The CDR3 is CASSGGLGEKLFF. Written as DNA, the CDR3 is TGCGCCAGCAGTGGAGGGTTGGGTGAAAAACTGTTTTTT.

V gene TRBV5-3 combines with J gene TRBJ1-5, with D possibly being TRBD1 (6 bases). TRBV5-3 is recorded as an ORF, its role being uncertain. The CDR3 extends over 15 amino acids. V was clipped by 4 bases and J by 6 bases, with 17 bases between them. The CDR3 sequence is CARSGSGGQVQPQHF. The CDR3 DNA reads TGTGCCAGAAGCGGGTCCGGGGGGCAGGTTCAGCCCCAGCATTTT.

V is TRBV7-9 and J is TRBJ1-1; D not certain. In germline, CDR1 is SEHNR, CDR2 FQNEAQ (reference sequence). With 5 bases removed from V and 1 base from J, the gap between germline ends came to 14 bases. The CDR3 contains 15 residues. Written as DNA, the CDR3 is TGTGCCAGCAGCGACTGGGAGCAGGCGAACACTGAAGCTTTCTTT. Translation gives CASSDWEQANTEAFF.

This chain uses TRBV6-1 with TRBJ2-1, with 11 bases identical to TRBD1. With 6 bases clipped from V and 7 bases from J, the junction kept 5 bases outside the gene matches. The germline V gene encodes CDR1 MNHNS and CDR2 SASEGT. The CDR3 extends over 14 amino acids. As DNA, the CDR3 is TGTGCCAGCAGGGCCGGGACAGGGGGGAATGAGCAGTTCTTC. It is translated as CASRAGTGGNEQFF.